The entry below gives a single TCR beta chain sequence along with its context. The data stem from a study of CD8 T cells in Susac syndrome. CD8+ and CD4+ T cells circulating in blood were sequenced for TCR beta. Controls were healthy donors chosen to match patients in age and sex. The CDR3 length is 14 residues. Germline V gene lookup returns CDR1 SQVTM and CDR2 ANQGSEA. The V end was cut by 0 bases, the J end by 8 bases, with 13 bases between. It was with random hexamers that about 0.45 to 1 ug RNA was reverse transcribed. Amplification of TCR beta CDR3 was carried out by immunoSEQ multiplex PCR, which covered 54 Vbeta and 13 Jbeta segments. One entry per CDR3 protein results from TCRdb running MiXCR on the immunoSEQ multiplex PCR reads. Among about 200,000 distinct CDR3 sequences listed, roughly 96% were seen once.

V usage is TRBV29-1 and J usage is TRBJ1-4; TRBD1 is a possible D gene (5 bases). This receptor was identified in a human donor in good health. Material: CD4+ T cells from PBMCs. This chain's CDR3 is CSVEDSGGAEKLFF. The CDR3 bases are TGCAGCGTTGAAGATTCCGGGGGTGCCGAAAAACTGTTTTTT.